One sample yielded the 14 T cell receptor beta chains listed below, sequenced in a study of T cells in women clearing cervical HPV infection. Only in-frame clones appear in the TCRdb table, and some are missing; sequencing was by immunoSEQ multiplex PCR. This specimen shows roughly 20,000 clones; the ten leading clones hold about 5%. What was sequenced was blood buffy coat. The receptors originated from a woman between 18 and 75 years old with a cervical HPV16 infection that either progressed to CIN3+ or cleared (not recorded which).

A word on this clone: Germline and junction disagree at one end, which may indicate a read error. This CDR3 is CASSGDRGFTQYF. Incomplete CDR3 DNA: TGCGCCAGCTCTGGGGACAGGGGGTTTACC. The gene calls are TRBV4-2 and TRBJ2-5; 11 nucleotides match TRBD1. The CDR3 end lies 3 residues beyond the end of the read and is filled in from the germline J gene. Germline assignment: CDR1 LGHNA and CDR2 YNFKEQ. This CDR3 contains 13 residues.

As concerns this clone: Coverage ceases 3 residues before the CDR3 finishes, and the germline J gene fills in the end. The V gene is TRBV7-2, the J gene TRBJ2-7; D unclear. V dropped 1 base and J dropped 6 bases, with 10 bases sitting between them. The CDR3 runs to 13 residues. Germline-derived CDR1 and CDR2 are SGHTA and FQGNSA. The CDR3 sequence is CASSLGALREQYF. Incomplete CDR3 DNA: TGTGCCAGCAGCTTAGGGGCGCTGCGCGAG.

A note on this clone: The read ends 3 residues early relative to the CDR3; the germline J gene fills the gap. The J gene is TRBJ2-1, the V gene TRBV6-1; 7 bases fit TRBD2. Germline V CDR1 and CDR2: MNHNS, SASEGT. The V and J ends lost 4 bases and 5 bases, in that order; junction bases with no gene match: 2. The CDR3 covers 13 residues. The sequenced CDR3 bases are TGTGCCAGCAGTGGCGGGGGAAACAATGAG. It codes for CASSGGGNNE. The CDR3, in full, reads CASSGGGNNEQFF.

On this clone: From the germline J gene comes the end of the CDR3, since the read stops 3 residues before it. V and J are TRBV7-9 and TRBJ1-2; TRBD1 matches 9 bases. The CDR3 is made up of 15 amino acids. Germline CDR1 and CDR2: SEHNR and FQNEAQ (reference sequence). CDR3 residues: CASNPPGQGFDDYTF. CDR3 DNA (partial): TGTGCCAGCAACCCTCCGGGACAGGGATTCGACGAC. Filled out from reference TRBV7-9 and TRBJ1-2, the complete variable domain reads DTGVSQNPRHKITKRGQNVTFRCDPISEHNRLYWYRQTLGQGPEFLTYFQNEAQLEKSRLLSDRFSAERPKGSFSTLEIQRTEQGDSAMYLCASNPPGQGFDDYTFGSGTRLTVV.

CDR3 residues: CASSPEIGAGGYTF. CDR3 bases read: TGTGCCAGCAGCCCCGAGATAGGGGCAGGGGGC. The chain employs TRBV7-2 and TRBJ1-2, with D perhaps TRBD1 (5 bases). The read is 3 residues too short to cover the CDR3 end, so that end is filled in from the germline J gene. The CDR3 loop spans 14 amino acids. The germline V gene has CDR1 SGHTA and CDR2 FQGNSA.

In the case of this clone: The sequence runs out 3 residues before the end of the CDR3; the remainder is reconstructed from the germline J gene. The chain links TRBV20-1 to TRBJ2-3; 12 bases are shared with TRBD2. The germline V gene has CDR1 DFQATT and CDR2 SNEGSKA (reference sequence). The J segment lost 6 bases and the V segment lost 5 bases, leaving 9 bases of the junction unmatched. This CDR3 has 15 amino acids. CDR3 protein: CSALRLAGVADTQYF. Partial CDR3 DNA: TGCAGTGCTCTACGACTAGCGGGGGTAGCGGATACG.

A remark on this clone: Coverage ceases 3 residues before the CDR3 finishes, and the germline J gene fills in the end. The chain combines TRBV19 with TRBJ1-4; D unclear. Germline CDR1 reads LNHDA; CDR2 reads SQIVND (reference sequence). This CDR3 is 11 amino acids long. This CDR3 reads CASSIYGLLFF. The CDR3 DNA, read in part, is TGTGCCAGTAGTATCTACGGACTA.

As concerns this clone: The CDR3 end lies 3 residues beyond the end of the read and is filled in from the germline J gene. J is TRBJ2-1 and V is TRBV6-2 or TRBV6-3, with D perhaps matching TRBD1 (6 bases). V was clipped by 7 bases and J by 9 bases, with 19 bases between them. CDR1 MNHEY and CDR2 SVGEGT come from the germline V gene. The CDR3 has 14 amino acids. Here the CDR3 reads CASNDHGGVGEQFF. The sequenced CDR3 bases are TGTGCCAGCAACGACCATGGGGGCGTAGGTGAG.

The sequenced part of the CDR3 DNA is TGTGCCAGCAGCTTCCGCAATGAG. This encodes CASSFRNE. The whole CDR3 sequence is CASSFRNEQFF. The gene calls are TRBV13 and TRBJ2-1; unclear D gene. The sequence runs out 3 residues before the end of the CDR3; the remainder is reconstructed from the germline J gene. This CDR3 spans 11 amino acids. Trimming shortened V by 3 bases and J by 6 bases, and 3 bases separated the two germline ends. The germline CDR1 and CDR2 sequences are PRHDT and FYEKMQ (reference sequence).

To note about this clone: The CDR3 extends 3 residues past the end of the read, so its final part is completed from the germline J gene. The rearrangement uses TRBV2 and TRBJ2-5; 7 nucleotides agree with TRBD1. The V segment lost 8 bases and the J segment 3 bases; nucleotides outside the gene matches: 3. This CDR3 has 12 amino acids. Germline V gives CDR1 SNHLY, CDR2 FYNNEI. This chain's CDR3 is CASGQGEETQYF. The sequenced part of the CDR3 DNA is TGTGCCAGCGGGCAGGGGGAAGAGACC.

In the case of this clone: The CDR3 end is not reached by the read, which stops 3 residues before it; the germline J gene fills it in. The chain joins TRBV5-4 to TRBJ2-5; D is unresolved. The CDR3 runs 13 residues. Germline loops: CDR1 SGHNT, CDR2 YYREEE (reference sequence). V shed 2 bases and J shed 3 bases, with 8 bases lying between them. The CDR3: CASSFLPKETQYF. The CDR3 bases that were read are TGTGCCAGCAGCTTCCTCCCTAAAGAGACC.

About this clone: The read gets to within 3 residues of the CDR3 end, and the germline J gene fills in the rest. The chain combines TRBV5-1 with TRBJ1-1, with 11 bases fitting TRBD1. V was pared by 1 base and J by 4 bases, with 6 bases of the junction left unmatched. The CDR3 loop spans 16 amino acids. Germline V gene data show CDR1 as SGHRS and CDR2 as YFSETQ. The CDR3 loop reads CASSLTGTGGTTEAFF. The part of the CDR3 DNA that was read is TGCGCCAGCAGCTTGACCGGGACAGGGGGGACCACTGAA.

A note on this clone: The DNA ends 3 residues before the CDR3 does, and the rest of the CDR3 is filled in from the germline J gene. The genes are TRBV5-1 and TRBJ1-5; D is possibly TRBD1 (5 bases). Germline V gene lookup returns CDR1 SGHRS and CDR2 YFSETQ. CDR3 length: 14 amino acids. The V gene lost 0 bases and the J gene lost 4 bases, with 8 bases spanning the gap. The sequenced CDR3 bases are TGCGCCAGCAGCTTGGATGGGGGGAATCAGCCC. Translating gives CASSLDGGNQP. The entire CDR3 reads CASSLDGGNQPQHF.

Worth noting for this clone: The read is 3 residues too short to cover the CDR3 end, so that end is filled in from the germline J gene. This chain connects TRBV5-1 to TRBJ1-6; 10 bases are shared with TRBD1. Germline loops: CDR1 SGHRS, CDR2 YFSETQ. This CDR3 is built from 15 residues. With V trimmed by 3 bases and J by 9 bases, 6 bases remained unmatched. The covered CDR3 bases are TGCGCCAGCAGCTCCAGACAGGGGGCTGGTTCACCC. This translates into CASSSRQGAGSP. The CDR3 as a whole reads CASSSRQGAGSPLHF.